Listed below are T cell receptor beta chains from one sample, sequenced in a study of cytomegalovirus exposure and HLA in healthy donors. Measured with immunoSEQ multiplex PCR; TCRdb has only the in-frame clones, and not every one. The repertoire has 110,000 or so clones, approximately 88% of them found once; the top ten carry 1.5% to 2%. What was sequenced was PBMCs. Receptor source: a man aged 18-30 years in good health and CMV-seronegative. Each CDR3 is given with its conserved first and last residue. The D gene is left open where the match is weak. Size is omitted from some rows. Given values are once, few, many or a class for expanded clones.

j_gene	d_gene	abundance	v_gene	CDR3aa	CDR3nt
TRBJ2-7	TRBD1	many	TRBV7-9	CASSFRDRGTYEQYF	TGTGCCAGCAGCTTCCGGGACAGGGGGACCTACGAGCAGTACTTC
TRBJ1-1	-	-	TRBV5-1	CASSLGSGENTEAFF	TGCGCCAGCAGCTTGGGATCCGGGGAGAACACTGAAGCTTTCTTT
TRBJ1-1	-	-	TRBV5-1	CASSLVGGLNTEAFF	TGCGCCAGCAGCTTGGTGGGAGGCTTGAACACTGAAGCTTTCTTT
TRBJ1-3	-	-	TRBV5-1	CASSPGQFLSSGNTIYF	TGCGCCAGCAGCCCCGGACAATTTTTGAGCTCTGGAAACACCATATATTTT
TRBJ1-2	TRBD1	-	TRBV6-1	CASSRTGLDYGYTF	TGTGCCAGCAGTAGGACAGGGTTGGACTATGGCTACACCTTC
TRBJ2-1	TRBD2	-	TRBV18	CASSPPTSGRVNEQFF	TGTGCCAGCTCACCACCTACTAGCGGGAGGGTAAATGAGCAGTTCTTC
TRBJ2-2	-	once	TRBV6-1	CASKNTGELFF	TGTGCCAGTAAGAACACCGGGGAGCTGTTTTTT
TRBJ1-5	-	-	TRBV7-2	CASSSIGPTGQPQHF	TGTGCCAGCAGCTCAATCGGGCCGACAGGCCAGCCCCAGCATTTT
TRBJ2-3	-	-	TRBV5-6	CASSFAQDTQYF	TGTGCCAGCAGCTTTGCACAAGATACGCAGTATTTT
TRBJ2-5	-	-	TRBV11-2	CASSLLELPNQETQYF	TGTGCCAGCAGCTTACTTGAGTTGCCAAACCAAGAGACCCAGTACTTC
TRBJ1-2	-	-	TRBV27	CASSLYQGAYGYTF	TGTGCCAGCAGTTTATACCAGGGTGCCTATGGCTACACCTTC
TRBJ1-2	TRBD1	once	TRBV27	CASSFTRDRAANYGYTF	TGTGCCAGCAGTTTCACCCGGGACAGAGCAGCTAACTATGGCTACACCTTC
TRBJ1-6	-	-	TRBV27	CASNWAGASGSPLHF	TGTGCCAGCAATTGGGCAGGGGCCTCGGGTTCACCCCTCCACTTT
TRBJ2-7	-	-	TRBV19	CASSIGTRGYEQYF	TGTGCCAGTAGTATAGGGACCCGGGGCTACGAGCAGTACTTC
TRBJ1-2	-	-	TRBV19	CASTRAGYGYTF	TGTGCCAGTACCCGCGCCGGCTATGGCTACACCTTC
TRBJ1-5	-	-	TRBV18	CASSPRDITNQPQHF	TGTGCCAGCTCACCACGGGACATAACCAATCAGCCCCAGCATTTT
TRBJ1-6	-	-	TRBV11-2	CASSSPGGISYNSPLHF	TGTGCCAGCAGCTCGCCGGGGGGTATTTCCTATAATTCACCCCTCCACTTT
TRBJ1-1	-	-	TRBV5-6	CASSLVGATEAFF	TGTGCCAGCAGCTTGGTAGGAGCAACTGAAGCTTTCTTT
TRBJ2-7	-	few	TRBV7-7	CASSLARGAEQYF	TGTGCCAGCAGCTTAGCCAGGGGCGCCGAGCAGTACTTC
TRBJ2-2	-	-	TRBV7-9	CASSLALSGLRNTGELFF	TGTGCCAGCAGCTTAGCGCTTTCTGGACTCAGGAACACCGGGGAGCTGTTTTTT
TRBJ2-7	TRBD1	-	TRBV7-2	CASSLNGQGAYNEQYF	TGTGCCAGCAGCCTAAATGGACAGGGGGCTTACAACGAGCAGTACTTC
TRBJ1-2	-	-	TRBV19	CASSITGLGYGYTF	TGTGCCAGTAGTATCACAGGGTTGGGATATGGCTACACCTTC
TRBJ2-3	TRBD2	few	TRBV15	CATSPRLATDTQYF	TGTGCCACCAGCCCCCGACTAGCCACAGATACGCAGTATTTT
TRBJ2-1	-	-	TRBV4-1	CASSQASTGSYNEQFF	TGCGCCAGCAGCCAAGCCTCGACAGGCTCCTACAATGAGCAGTTCTTC
TRBJ2-1	TRBD1	-	TRBV19	CASSIRDRGFNEQFF	TGTGCCAGTAGTATTCGGGACAGGGGGTTCAATGAGCAGTTCTTC
TRBJ2-7	-	-	TRBV29-1	CSVEDNYEQYF	TGCAGCGTTGAAGATAACTACGAGCAGTACTTC
TRBJ2-7	TRBD2	once	TRBV15	CATSRERGGAYEQYF	TGTGCCACCAGCAGAGAACGGGGGGGCGCATACGAGCAGTACTTC
TRBJ2-1	-	-	TRBV14	CASSQHSTEQFF	TGTGCCAGCAGTCAACATTCGACAGAGCAGTTCTTC
TRBJ2-2	-	-	TRBV5-4	CASSSGPGGKKKWELFF	TGTGCCAGCAGCTCAGGACCAGGGGGGAAAAAAAAATGGGAGCTGTTTTTT
TRBJ1-2	-	once	TRBV11-1	CASSLEGRGAAGYTF	TGTGCCAGCAGCTTAGAGGGCCGTGGGGCTGCTGGCTACACCTTC
TRBJ2-1	-	once	TRBV4-1	CASSQNPNSYNEQFF	TGCGCCAGCAGCCAAAACCCTAACTCCTACAATGAGCAGTTCTTC
TRBJ2-3	TRBD2	-	TRBV11-2	CASSIGGAGDTQYF	TGTGCCAGCAGCATCGGGGGGGCTGGAGATACGCAGTATTTT
TRBJ1-3	-	-	TRBV19	CASRPRSGNTIYF	TGTGCCAGTAGACCGCGGTCTGGAAACACCATATATTTT
TRBJ2-3	TRBD2	-	TRBV7-8	CASSSGTSGRTDTQYF	TGTGCCAGCAGCTCTGGGACTAGCGGGAGGACAGATACGCAGTATTTT
TRBJ1-5	-	-	TRBV7-8	CASSLDSGLGQPQHF	TGTGCCAGCAGCTTAGATAGCGGACTAGGGCAGCCCCAGCATTTT
TRBJ2-2	TRBD1	-	TRBV7-2	CASRSDRANTGELFF	TGTGCCAGCAGAAGTGACAGGGCTAACACCGGGGAGCTGTTTTTT
TRBJ1-1	TRBD1	-	TRBV28	CASRTRSRTGRPAEAFF	TGTGCCAGCAGAACTAGATCCAGGACAGGCCGCCCCGCTGAAGCTTTCTTT
TRBJ1-1	-	-	TRBV9	CASSVVDTGNTEAFF	TGTGCCAGCAGCGTAGTCGATACCGGGAACACTGAAGCTTTCTTT
TRBJ2-1	TRBD2	-	TRBV11-3	CASSLLLLAGTSGSRNEQFF	TGTGCCAGCAGCTTATTGCTCCTTGCTGGGACTAGCGGGAGCCGCAATGAGCAGTTCTTC
TRBJ1-4	-	-	TRBV30	CAWTQTGAGEKLFF	TGTGCCTGGACCCAGACAGGCGCGGGTGAAAAACTGTTTTTT
TRBJ1-1	-	-	TRBV7-6	CASSGSPGGALNTEAFF	TGTGCCAGCAGCGGAAGCCCGGGGGGGGCCTTGAACACTGAAGCTTTCTTT
TRBJ2-1	TRBD2	-	TRBV7-6	CASSRTGGSSYNEQFF	TGTGCCAGCAGCAGGACTGGCGGGAGTTCCTACAATGAGCAGTTCTTC
TRBJ2-3	-	-	TRBV5-1	CASSFNGGDSTDTQYF	TGCGCCAGCAGCTTCAACGGGGGAGATAGCACAGATACGCAGTATTTT
TRBJ2-7	-	-	TRBV7-9	CASSLALAAASYEQYF	TGTGCCAGCAGCTTAGCTTTGGCCGCGGCTTCCTACGAGCAGTACTTC
TRBJ2-3	TRBD2	once	TRBV5-1	CASSRGTSGAFGTQYF	TGCGCCAGCAGCCGGGGGACTAGCGGGGCCTTTGGAACGCAGTATTTT
TRBJ2-7	TRBD2	-	TRBV2	CARGLVGSYEQYF	TGTGCCAGAGGACTAGTGGGTTCCTACGAGCAGTACTTC
TRBJ1-2	TRBD1	-	TRBV28	CASRNAWDSPRGYTF	TGTGCCAGCAGGAACGCATGGGACAGTCCGCGTGGCTACACCTTC
TRBJ2-2	TRBD1	-	TRBV6-5	CASSKQGYRGELFF	TGTGCCAGCAGTAAACAGGGGTACCGCGGGGAGCTGTTTTTT
TRBJ1-1	-	-	TRBV6-1	CASSETGIEAAFF	TGTGCCAGCAGTGAGACAGGCATCGAGGCAGCTTTCTTT
TRBJ2-7	TRBD2	-	TRBV19	CASSSYSGTDYEQYF	TGTGCCAGTAGTAGCTATAGCGGGACGGACTACGAGCAGTACTTC
TRBJ2-3	TRBD2	-	TRBV27	CASARGLAGVSTDTQYF	TGTGCCAGCGCACGAGGACTAGCGGGGGTTAGCACAGATACGCAGTATTTT
TRBJ1-2	TRBD1	-	TRBV28	CASSSTLDRGKNYGYTF	TGTGCCAGCAGTTCCACACTCGACAGGGGGAAGAACTATGGCTACACCTTC
TRBJ1-2	-	-	TRBV28	CASSLTLHAYGYTF	TGTGCCAGCAGTTTAACGTTACACGCCTATGGCTACACCTTC
TRBJ2-7	TRBD1	-	TRBV4-3	CASSQRTGLFEQYF	TGCGCCAGCAGCCAAAGGACAGGGCTGTTCGAGCAGTACTTC